This T cell receptor (beta chain) appears in the sequencing data of a study of read filtering for tumor transcriptome and immune sequencing. Study details: Mean patient age was approximately 66 years, range roughly 45 to 80; over 16 male, over twelve female. Study observations and caveats: Sorted CD138-negative bone marrow cells were not purified T cells.

Per germline, CDR1 SGHVS and CDR2 FQNEAQ. V lost 4 bases, J lost 10 bases, and 20 bases lay in between. There are 15 residues in the CDR3. Many counts were recorded for this clonotype. Its antigen is not identified. This library used around 400 ng RNA and molecular barcoded adaptors spanning alpha/delta and beta/gamma chains. A single record per CDR3 protein comes from TCRdb applying MiXCR to the reads. Counted here are approximately 50,000 distinct CDR3 sequences, approximately 22% occurring once; the ten biggest clones make up roughly a sixth. This receptor was taken from a donor at least 40 years old with multiple myeloma. V gene TRBV7-8 combines with J gene TRBJ2-1, with D possibly TRBD2 on 6 matching bases. Material for sequencing was a population of CD138-negative cells sorted from bone marrow. CDR3 nucleotide sequence: TGTGCCAGCAGCTCCTCCGGGACTGGACGGCAAGAGCAGTTCTTC. Protein: CASSSSGTGRQEQFF.